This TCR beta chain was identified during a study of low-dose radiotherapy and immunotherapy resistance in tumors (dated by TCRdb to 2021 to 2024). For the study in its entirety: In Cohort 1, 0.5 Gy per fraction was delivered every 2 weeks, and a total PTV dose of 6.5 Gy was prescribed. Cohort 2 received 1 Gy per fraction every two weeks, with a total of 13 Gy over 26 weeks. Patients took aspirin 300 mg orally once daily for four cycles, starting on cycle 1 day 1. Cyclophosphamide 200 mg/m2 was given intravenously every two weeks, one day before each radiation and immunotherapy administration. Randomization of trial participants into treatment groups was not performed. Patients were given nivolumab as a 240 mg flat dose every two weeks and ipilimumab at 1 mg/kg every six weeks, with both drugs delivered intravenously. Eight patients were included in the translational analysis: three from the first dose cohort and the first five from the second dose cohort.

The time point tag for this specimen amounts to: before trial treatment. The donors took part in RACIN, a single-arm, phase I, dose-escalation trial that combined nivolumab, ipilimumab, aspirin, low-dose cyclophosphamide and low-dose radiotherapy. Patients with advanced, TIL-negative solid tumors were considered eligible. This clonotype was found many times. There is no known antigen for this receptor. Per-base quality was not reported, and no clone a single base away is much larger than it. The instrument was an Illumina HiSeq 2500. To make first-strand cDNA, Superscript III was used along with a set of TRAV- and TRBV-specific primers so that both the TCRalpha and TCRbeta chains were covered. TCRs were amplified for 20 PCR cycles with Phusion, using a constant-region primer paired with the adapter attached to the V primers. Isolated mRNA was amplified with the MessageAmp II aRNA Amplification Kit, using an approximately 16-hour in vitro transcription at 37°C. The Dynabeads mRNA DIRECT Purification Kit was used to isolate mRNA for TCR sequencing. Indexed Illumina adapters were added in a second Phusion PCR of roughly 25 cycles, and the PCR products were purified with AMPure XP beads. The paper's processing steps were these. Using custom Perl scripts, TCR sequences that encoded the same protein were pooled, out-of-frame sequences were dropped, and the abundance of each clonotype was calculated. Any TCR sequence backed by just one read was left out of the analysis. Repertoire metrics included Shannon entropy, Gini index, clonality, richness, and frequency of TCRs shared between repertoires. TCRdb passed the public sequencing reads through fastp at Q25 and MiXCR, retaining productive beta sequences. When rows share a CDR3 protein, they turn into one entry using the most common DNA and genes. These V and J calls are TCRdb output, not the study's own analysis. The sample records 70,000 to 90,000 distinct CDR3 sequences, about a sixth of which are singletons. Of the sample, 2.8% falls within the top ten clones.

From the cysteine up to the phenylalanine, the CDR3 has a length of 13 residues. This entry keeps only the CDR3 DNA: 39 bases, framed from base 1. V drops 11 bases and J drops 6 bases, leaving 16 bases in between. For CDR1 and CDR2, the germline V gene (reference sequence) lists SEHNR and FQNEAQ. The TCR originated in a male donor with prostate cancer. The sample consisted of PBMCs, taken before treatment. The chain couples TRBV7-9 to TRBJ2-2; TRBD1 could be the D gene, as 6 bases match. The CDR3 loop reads CAGEGDDPGELFF. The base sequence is TGTGCCGGTGAGGGGGACGACCCCGGGGAGCTGTTTTTT.